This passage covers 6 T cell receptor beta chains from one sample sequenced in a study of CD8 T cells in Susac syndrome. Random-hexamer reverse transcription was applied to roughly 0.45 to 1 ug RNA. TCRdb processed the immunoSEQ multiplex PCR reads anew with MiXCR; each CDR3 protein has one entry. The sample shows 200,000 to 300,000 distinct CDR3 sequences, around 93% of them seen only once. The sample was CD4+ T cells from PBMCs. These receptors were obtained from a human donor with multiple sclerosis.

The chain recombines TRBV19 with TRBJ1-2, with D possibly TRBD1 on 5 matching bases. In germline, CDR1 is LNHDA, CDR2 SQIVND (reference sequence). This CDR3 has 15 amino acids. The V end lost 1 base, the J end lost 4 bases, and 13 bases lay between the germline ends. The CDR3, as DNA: TGTGCCAGTAGTATAGGGTGGGGCAGAACCTATGGCTACACCTTC. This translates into CASSIGWGRTYGYTF.

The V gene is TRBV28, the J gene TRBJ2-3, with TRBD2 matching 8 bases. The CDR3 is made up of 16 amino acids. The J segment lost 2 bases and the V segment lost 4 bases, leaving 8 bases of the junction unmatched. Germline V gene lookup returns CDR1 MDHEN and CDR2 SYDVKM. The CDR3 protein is CASSSPSGGITDTQYF. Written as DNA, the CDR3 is TGTGCCAGCAGTTCCCCGTCGGGGGGGATCACAGATACGCAGTATTTT.

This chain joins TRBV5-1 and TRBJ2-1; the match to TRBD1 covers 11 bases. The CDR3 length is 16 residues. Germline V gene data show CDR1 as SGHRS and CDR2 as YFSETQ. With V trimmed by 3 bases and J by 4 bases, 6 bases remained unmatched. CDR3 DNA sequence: TGCGCCAGCAGCTCCGGGACAGGGGGTTGGTACAATGAGCAGTTCTTC. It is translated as CASSSGTGGWYNEQFF.

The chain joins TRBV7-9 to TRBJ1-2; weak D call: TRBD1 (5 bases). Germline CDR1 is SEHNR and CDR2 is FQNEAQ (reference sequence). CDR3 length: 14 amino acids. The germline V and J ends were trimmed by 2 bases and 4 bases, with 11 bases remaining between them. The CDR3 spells CASSLLGGSYGYTF. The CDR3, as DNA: TGTGCCAGCAGCTTACTCGGGGGAAGCTATGGCTACACCTTC.

In DNA form, the CDR3 reads TGTGCCAGCAGTCAATTAGTCGGGGCTGAAGCTTTCTTT. As protein: CASSQLVGAEAFF. The J gene is TRBJ1-1, the V gene TRBV12-3 or TRBV12-4; D ambiguous. V lost 5 bases, J lost 6 bases, and 13 bases lay in between. The CDR3 extends over 13 amino acids.

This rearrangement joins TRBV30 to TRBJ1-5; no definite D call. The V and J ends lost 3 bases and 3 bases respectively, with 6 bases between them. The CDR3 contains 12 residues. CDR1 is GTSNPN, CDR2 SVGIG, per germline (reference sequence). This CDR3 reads CAWSQLNQPQHF. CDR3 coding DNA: TGTGCCTGGAGCCAGCTCAATCAGCCCCAGCATTTT.